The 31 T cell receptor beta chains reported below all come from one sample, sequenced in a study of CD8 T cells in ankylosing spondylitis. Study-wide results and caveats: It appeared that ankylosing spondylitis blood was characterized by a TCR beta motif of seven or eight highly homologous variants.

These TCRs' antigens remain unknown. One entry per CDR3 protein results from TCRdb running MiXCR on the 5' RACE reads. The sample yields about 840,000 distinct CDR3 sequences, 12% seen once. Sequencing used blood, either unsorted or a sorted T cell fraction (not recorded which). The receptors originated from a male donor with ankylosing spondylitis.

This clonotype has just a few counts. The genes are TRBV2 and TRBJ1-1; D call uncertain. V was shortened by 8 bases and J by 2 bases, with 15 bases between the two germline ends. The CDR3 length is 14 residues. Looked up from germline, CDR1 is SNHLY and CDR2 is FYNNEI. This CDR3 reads CASRPGSVNTEAFF. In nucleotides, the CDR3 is TGTGCCAGCCGCCCCGGATCTGTTAACACTGAAGCTTTCTTT.

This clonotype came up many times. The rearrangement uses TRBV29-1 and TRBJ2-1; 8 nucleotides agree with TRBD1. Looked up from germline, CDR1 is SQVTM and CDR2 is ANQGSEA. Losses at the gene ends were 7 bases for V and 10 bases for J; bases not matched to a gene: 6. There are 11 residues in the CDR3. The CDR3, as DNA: TGCAGCGCCGGGACAGGAGGAGAGCAGTTCTTC. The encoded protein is CSAGTGGEQFF.

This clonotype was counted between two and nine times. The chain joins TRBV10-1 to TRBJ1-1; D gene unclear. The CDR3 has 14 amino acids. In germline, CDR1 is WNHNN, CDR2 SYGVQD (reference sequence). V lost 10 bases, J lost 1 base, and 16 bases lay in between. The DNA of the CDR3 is TGCGCCACCCGACCTGTGTTGGGGAACACTGAAGCTTTCTTT. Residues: CATRPVLGNTEAFF.

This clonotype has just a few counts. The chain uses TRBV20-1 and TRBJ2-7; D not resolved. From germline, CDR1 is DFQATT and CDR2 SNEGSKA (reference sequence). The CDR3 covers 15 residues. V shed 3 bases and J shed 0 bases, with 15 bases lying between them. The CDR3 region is CSARGFGRSSYEQYF. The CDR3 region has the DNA TGCAGTGCTAGGGGGTTTGGGCGGAGCTCCTACGAGCAGTACTTC.

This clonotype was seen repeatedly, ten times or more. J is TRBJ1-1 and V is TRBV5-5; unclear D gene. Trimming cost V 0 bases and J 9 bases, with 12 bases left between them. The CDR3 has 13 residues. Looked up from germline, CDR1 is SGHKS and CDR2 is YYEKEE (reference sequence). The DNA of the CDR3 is TGTGCCAGCAGCTTGGAACCCGACCGGCAAGCTTTCTTT. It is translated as CASSLEPDRQAFF.

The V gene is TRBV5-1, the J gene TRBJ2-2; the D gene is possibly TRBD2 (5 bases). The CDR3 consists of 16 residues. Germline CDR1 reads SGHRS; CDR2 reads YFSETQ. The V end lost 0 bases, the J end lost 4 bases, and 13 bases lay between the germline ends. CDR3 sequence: CASSLAIGEGTGELFF. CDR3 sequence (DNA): TGCGCCAGCAGCTTGGCCATAGGAGAGGGCACCGGGGAGCTGTTTTTT. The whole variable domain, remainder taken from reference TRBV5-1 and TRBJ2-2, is KAGVTQTPRYLIKTRGQQVTLSCSPISGHRSVSWYQQTPGQGLQFLFEYFSETQRNKGNFPGRFSGRQFSNSRSEMNVSTLELGDSALYLCASSLAIGEGTGELFFGEGSRLTVL.

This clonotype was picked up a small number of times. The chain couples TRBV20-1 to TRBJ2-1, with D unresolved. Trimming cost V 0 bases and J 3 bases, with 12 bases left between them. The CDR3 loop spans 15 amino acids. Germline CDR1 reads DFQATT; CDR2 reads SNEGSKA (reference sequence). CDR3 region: CSARDQSNFYNEQFF. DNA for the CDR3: TGCAGTGCTAGAGATCAGAGCAATTTCTACAATGAGCAGTTCTTC.

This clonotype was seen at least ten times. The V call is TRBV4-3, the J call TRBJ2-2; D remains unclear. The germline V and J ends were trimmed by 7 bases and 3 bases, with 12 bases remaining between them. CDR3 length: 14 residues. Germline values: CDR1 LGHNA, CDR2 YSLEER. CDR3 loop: CASMNRVDTGELFF. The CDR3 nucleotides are TGCGCCAGCATGAATAGGGTGGACACCGGGGAGCTGTTTTTT.

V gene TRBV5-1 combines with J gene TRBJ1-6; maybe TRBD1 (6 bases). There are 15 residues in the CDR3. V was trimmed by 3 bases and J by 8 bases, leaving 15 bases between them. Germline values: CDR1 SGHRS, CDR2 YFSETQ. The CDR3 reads CASSSAGTTDSPLHF. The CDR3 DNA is TGCGCCAGCAGCTCAGCCGGGACAACGGATTCACCCCTCCACTTT.

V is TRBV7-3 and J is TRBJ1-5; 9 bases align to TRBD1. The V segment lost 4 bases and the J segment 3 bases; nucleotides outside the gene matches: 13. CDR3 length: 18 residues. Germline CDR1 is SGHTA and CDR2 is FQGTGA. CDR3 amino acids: CASSSRRVHRGLNQPQHF. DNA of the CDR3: TGTGCCAGCAGCTCTAGAAGGGTCCACAGGGGGCTCAATCAGCCCCAGCATTTT.

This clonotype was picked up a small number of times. CDR3 sequence (DNA): TGTGCCAGCACTTCTGGGGGTTCTGGCTACACCTTC. This encodes CASTSGGSGYTF. The chain employs TRBV7-9 and TRBJ1-2, with a possible D match to TRBD1 (5 bases). The CDR3 loop spans 12 amino acids. Germline CDR1 reads SEHNR; CDR2 reads FQNEAQ (reference sequence). V gave up 7 bases and J gave up 7 bases, with 13 bases separating them.

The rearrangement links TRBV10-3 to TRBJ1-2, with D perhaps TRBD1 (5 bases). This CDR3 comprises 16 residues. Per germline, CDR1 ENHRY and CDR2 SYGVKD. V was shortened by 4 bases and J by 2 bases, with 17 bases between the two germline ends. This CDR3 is CAISALGQDINYGYTF. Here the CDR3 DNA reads TGTGCCATCAGTGCCTTAGGGCAGGACATAAACTATGGCTACACCTTC.

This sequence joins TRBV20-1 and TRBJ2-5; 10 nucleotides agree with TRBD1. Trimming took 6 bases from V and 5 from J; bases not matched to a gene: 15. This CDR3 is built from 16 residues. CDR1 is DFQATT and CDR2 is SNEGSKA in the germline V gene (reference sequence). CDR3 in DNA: TGCAGTGCACCTGTCCACCGGGACAGGGGTAAGGAGACCCAGTACTTC. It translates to CSAPVHRDRGKETQYF.

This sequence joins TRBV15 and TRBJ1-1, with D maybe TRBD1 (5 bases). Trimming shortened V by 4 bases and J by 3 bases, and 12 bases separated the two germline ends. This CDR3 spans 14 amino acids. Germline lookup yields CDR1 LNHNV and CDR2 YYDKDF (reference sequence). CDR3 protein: CATSKIGAHTEAFF. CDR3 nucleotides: TGTGCCACCAGCAAAATAGGGGCACACACTGAAGCTTTCTTT.

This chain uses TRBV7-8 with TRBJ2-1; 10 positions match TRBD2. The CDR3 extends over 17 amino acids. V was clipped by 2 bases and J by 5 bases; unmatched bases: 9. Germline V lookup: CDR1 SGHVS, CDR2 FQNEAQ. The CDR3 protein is CASSLRLAGVGHNEQFF. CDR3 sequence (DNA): TGTGCCAGCAGCTTAAGGCTAGCGGGAGTTGGACACAATGAGCAGTTCTTC.

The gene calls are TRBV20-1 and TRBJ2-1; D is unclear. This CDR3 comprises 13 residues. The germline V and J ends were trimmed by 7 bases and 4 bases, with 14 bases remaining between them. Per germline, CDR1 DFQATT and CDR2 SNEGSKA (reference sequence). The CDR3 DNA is TGCAGTGTCACACGGCAGGTTTACAATGAGCAGTTCTTC. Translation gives CSVTRQVYNEQFF.

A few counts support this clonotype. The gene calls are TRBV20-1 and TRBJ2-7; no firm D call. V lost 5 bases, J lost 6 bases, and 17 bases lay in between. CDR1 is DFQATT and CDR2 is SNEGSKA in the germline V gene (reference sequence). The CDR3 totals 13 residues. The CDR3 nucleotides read TGCAGTGCTTCTCCAGTTGGGTCAGTCGAGCAGTACTTC. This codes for CSASPVGSVEQYF.

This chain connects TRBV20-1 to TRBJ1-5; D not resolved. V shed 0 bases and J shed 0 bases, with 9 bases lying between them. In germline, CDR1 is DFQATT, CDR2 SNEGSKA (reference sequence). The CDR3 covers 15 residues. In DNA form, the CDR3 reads TGCAGTGCTAGAGATCACCGATATAGCAATCAGCCCCAGCATTTT. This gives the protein CSARDHRYSNQPQHF.

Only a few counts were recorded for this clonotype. DNA for the CDR3: TGTGCCACGGGGCCCAACTATGGCTACACCTTC. It encodes CATGPNYGYTF. The chain employs TRBV6-5 and TRBJ1-2, with a possible D match to TRBD1 (5 bases). The CDR3 runs 11 residues. In germline, CDR1 is MNHEY, CDR2 SVGAGI. The V end lost 10 bases, the J end lost 2 bases, and 8 bases lay between the germline ends.

The CDR3 sequence is CASSREGGLGYGYTF. As DNA, the CDR3 is TGTGCCAGCAGCCGAGAAGGGGGCTTAGGCTATGGCTACACCTTC. The chain has TRBV4-2 and TRBJ1-2, with TRBD1 identical over 7 bases. V gave up 4 bases and J gave up 4 bases; unmatched junction bases: 9. Germline values: CDR1 LGHNA, CDR2 YNFKEQ. CDR3 size: 15 residues.

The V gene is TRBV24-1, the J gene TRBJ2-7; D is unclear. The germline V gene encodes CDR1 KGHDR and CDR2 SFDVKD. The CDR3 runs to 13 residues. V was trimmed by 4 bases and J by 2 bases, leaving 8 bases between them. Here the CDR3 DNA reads TGTGCCACCAGTGAGGCCGGAACCTACGAGCAGTACTTC. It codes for CATSEAGTYEQYF.

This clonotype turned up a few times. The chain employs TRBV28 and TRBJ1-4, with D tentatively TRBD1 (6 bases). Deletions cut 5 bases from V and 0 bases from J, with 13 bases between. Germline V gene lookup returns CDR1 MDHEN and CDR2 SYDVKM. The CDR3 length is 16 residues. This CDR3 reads CASSRSTGSTNEKLFF. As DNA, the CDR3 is TGTGCCAGCAGTCGAAGCACAGGGTCAACTAATGAAAAACTGTTTTTT.

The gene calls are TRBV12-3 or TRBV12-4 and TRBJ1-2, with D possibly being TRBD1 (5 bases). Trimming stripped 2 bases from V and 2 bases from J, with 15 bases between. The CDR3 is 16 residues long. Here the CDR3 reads CASSLLFLEGNYGYTF. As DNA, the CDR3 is TGTGCCAGCAGTTTACTTTTTCTCGAGGGGAACTATGGCTACACCTTC.

The CDR3 nucleotides read TGCAGTGCTCCCCTTTTTAACACAGATACGCAGTATTTT. Its protein is CSAPLFNTDTQYF. The chain links TRBV20-1 to TRBJ2-3, with no clear D. The length of the CDR3 is 13 residues. From germline, CDR1 is DFQATT and CDR2 SNEGSKA (reference sequence). The ends were cut back, 5 bases at V and 2 bases at J, with 11 bases in the middle.

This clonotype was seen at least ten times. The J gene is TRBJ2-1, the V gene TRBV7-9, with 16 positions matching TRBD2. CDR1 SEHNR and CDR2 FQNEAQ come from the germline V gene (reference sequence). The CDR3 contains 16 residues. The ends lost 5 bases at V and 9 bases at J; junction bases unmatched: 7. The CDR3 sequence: CASSKGLAGGNGEQFF. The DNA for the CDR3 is TGTGCCAGCAGCAAGGGACTAGCGGGAGGGAATGGTGAGCAGTTCTTC. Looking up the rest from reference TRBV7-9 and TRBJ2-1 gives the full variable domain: DTGVSQNPRHKITKRGQNVTFRCDPISEHNRLYWYRQTLGQGPEFLTYFQNEAQLEKSRLLSDRFSAERPKGSFSTLEIQRTEQGDSAMYLCASSKGLAGGNGEQFFGPGTRLTVL.

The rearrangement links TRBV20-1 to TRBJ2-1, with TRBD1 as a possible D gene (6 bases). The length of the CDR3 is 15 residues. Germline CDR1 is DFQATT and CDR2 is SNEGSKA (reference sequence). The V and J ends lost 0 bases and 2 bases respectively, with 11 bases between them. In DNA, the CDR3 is TGCAGTGCTAGAGATAGTGGGGGCGCCTACAATGAGCAGTTCTTC. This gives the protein CSARDSGGAYNEQFF.

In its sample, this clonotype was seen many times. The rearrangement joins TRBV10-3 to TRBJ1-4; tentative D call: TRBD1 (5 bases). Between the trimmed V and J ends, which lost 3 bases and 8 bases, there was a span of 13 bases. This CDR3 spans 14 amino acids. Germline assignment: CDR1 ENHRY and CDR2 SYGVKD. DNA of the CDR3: TGTGCCATCAGTGACGGAGGGGCGGACGAAAAACTGTTTTTT. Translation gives CAISDGGADEKLFF.

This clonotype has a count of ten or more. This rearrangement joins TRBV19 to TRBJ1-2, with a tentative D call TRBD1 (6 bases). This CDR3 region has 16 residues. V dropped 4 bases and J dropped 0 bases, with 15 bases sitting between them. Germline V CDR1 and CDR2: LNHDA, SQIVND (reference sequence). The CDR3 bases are TGTGCCAGTAGTAACGACAGGCCGCAGGCTAACTATGGCTACACCTTC. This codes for CASSNDRPQANYGYTF.

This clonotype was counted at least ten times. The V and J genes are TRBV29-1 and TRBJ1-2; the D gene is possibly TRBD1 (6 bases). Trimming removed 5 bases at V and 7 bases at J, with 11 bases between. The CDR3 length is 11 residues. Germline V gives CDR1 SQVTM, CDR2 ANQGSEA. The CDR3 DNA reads TGCAGCGTTATGGACAGCTCTGGCTACACCTTC. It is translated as CSVMDSSGYTF.

CDR3 protein: CCARPNSRGPNTGELFF. The CDR3, as DNA: TGCTGCGCTAGACCTAATTCCAGGGGGCCGAACACCGGGGAGCTGTTTTTT. This sequence joins TRBV20-1 and TRBJ2-2, with 8 positions matching TRBD1. The CDR3 contains 17 residues. Germline V gene lookup returns CDR1 DFQATT and CDR2 SNEGSKA (reference sequence).

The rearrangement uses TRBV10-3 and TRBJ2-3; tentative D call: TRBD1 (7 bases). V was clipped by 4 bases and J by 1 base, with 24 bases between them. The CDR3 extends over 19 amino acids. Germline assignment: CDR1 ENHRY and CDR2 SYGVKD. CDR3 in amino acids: CAISGSAGAGRGGTDTQYF. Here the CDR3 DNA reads TGTGCCATCAGTGGGTCCGCAGGAGCGGGCAGGGGGGGCACAGATACGCAGTATTTT.